These 8 T cell receptor beta chains originate from one sample sequenced in a study of cytomegalovirus exposure and HLA in healthy donors (TCRdb year 2017). Library preparation used the immunoSEQ multiplex PCR assay. A mixture of 60 forward primers for TCR Vbeta segments and 13 reverse primers for TCR Jbeta segments was used in the multiplex PCR. The table was pulled from immuneACCESS by TCRdb, which kept in-frame rearrangements only. Such tables lose some clones; where checked, under half of the loss comes from unresolved V genes, and the rest has no known cause. The sample has roughly 250,000 clones on record, 75% to 90% of them singletons. The ten largest clonotypes hold about 0.28% of the sample. Sample: PBMCs. The receptors derive from a girl aged 2-9 years in good health and CMV-seronegative.

The chain carries TRBV28 and TRBJ1-1; no clear D gene. CDR3 size: 11 residues. Trimming pared 8 bases from V and 0 bases from J, leaving 4 bases between. The germline CDR1 and CDR2 sequences are MDHEN and SYDVKM. The CDR3 DNA is TGTGCCAGCCGGTTGAACACTGAAGCTTTCTTT. Residues: CASRLNTEAFF.

This sequence joins TRBV7-6 and TRBJ1-4; D is uncertain. CDR1 and CDR2 (germline): SGHVS, FNYEAQ. CDR3 size: 17 residues. The ends were cut back, 1 base at V and 4 bases at J, with 16 bases in the middle. The CDR3 region has the DNA TGTGCCAGCAGCTTAGGCCCAGTGGGCAGACGTAATGAAAAACTGTTTTTT. Its protein product is CASSLGPVGRRNEKLFF. Looking up the rest from reference TRBV7-6 and TRBJ1-4 gives the full variable domain: GAGVSQSPRYKVTKRGQDVALRCDPISGHVSLYWYRQALGQGPEFLTYFNYEAQQDKSGLPNDRFSAERPEGSISTLTIQRTEQRDSAMYRCASSLGPVGRRNEKLFFGSGTQLSVL.

This clone has just one count. V gene TRBV25-1 combines with J gene TRBJ2-6; 9 nucleotides agree with TRBD2. CDR1 and CDR2 (germline): MGHDK, SYGVNS. V dropped 8 bases and J dropped 4; count of bases not matched to a gene: 3. The CDR3 is made up of 14 amino acids. The CDR3 is CASGGGVGANVLTF. Here the CDR3 DNA reads TGTGCCAGCGGCGGGGGGGTGGGGGCCAACGTCCTGACTTTC.

The chain combines TRBV29-1 with TRBJ2-7; TRBD1 is a possible D gene (5 bases). CDR3 length: 13 amino acids. The germline CDR1 and CDR2 sequences are SQVTM and ANQGSEA. Deletions cut 4 bases from V and 4 bases from J, with 14 bases between. CDR3 nucleotide sequence: TGCAGCGTTGTAGGGCAGGGAACGTACGAGCAGTACTTC. This sequence encodes CSVVGQGTYEQYF.

This sequence joins TRBV2 and TRBJ1-2; TRBD1 is a possible D gene (6 bases). Germline V lookup: CDR1 SNHLY, CDR2 FYNNEI. Between the trimmed V and J ends, which lost 2 bases and 6 bases, there was a span of 7 bases. The CDR3 covers 12 residues. The chain's CDR3 is CASSERTDGYTF. CDR3 in DNA: TGTGCCAGCAGTGAAAGGACAGATGGCTACACCTTC.

The chain has TRBV5-1 and TRBJ1-4; 7 nucleotides align to TRBD1. The trim removed 4 bases at V and 11 bases at J, leaving 8 bases unmatched. Germline V CDR1 and CDR2: SGHRS, YFSETQ. This CDR3 is built from 13 residues. CDR3 in DNA: TGCGCCAGCAGCGGAACAGGGGAGAGGAAACTGTTTTTT. It translates to CASSGTGERKLFF.

This chain joins TRBV30 and TRBJ2-7, with TRBD2 matching over 11 bases. The CDR3 has 13 amino acids. Germline V gives CDR1 GTSNPN, CDR2 SVGIG (reference sequence). V lost 4 bases, J lost 5 bases, and 4 bases stayed unmatched. The CDR3 loop reads CAWNLAGGDEQYF. The CDR3 DNA reads as TGTGCCTGGAATCTAGCGGGAGGCGACGAGCAGTACTTC. Supplemented by reference TRBV30 and TRBJ2-7, the full variable domain reads SQTIHQWPATLVQPVGSPLSLECTVEGTSNPNLYWYRQAAGRGLQLLFYSVGIGQISSEVPQNLSASRPQDRQFILSSKKLLLSDSGFYLCAWNLAGGDEQYFGPGTRLTVT.

This rearrangement joins TRBV7-7 to TRBJ1-5; weak D call: TRBD1 (6 bases). From germline, CDR1 is SSHAT and CDR2 FNYEAQ (reference sequence). The V and J ends lost 6 bases and 1 base respectively, with 19 bases between them. The length of the CDR3 is 17 residues. CDR3 residues: CASSYRRRDTSNQPQHF. The DNA of the CDR3 is TGTGCCAGCAGTTACAGACGTAGGGACACCAGCAATCAGCCCCAGCATTTT. Full variable domain (outside the CDR3, taken from reference TRBV7-7 and TRBJ1-5): GAGVSQSPRYKVTKRGQDVTLRCDPISSHATLYWYQQALGQGPEFLTYFNYEAQPDKSGLPSDRFSAERPEGSISTLTIQRTEQRDSAMYRCASSYRRRDTSNQPQHFGDGTRLSIL.